This TCR beta chain was observed in a study of blood T cells in healthy people across ages. A word on this clonotype: Its antigen remains unknown.

Study outcomes and limitations: Higher diversity, along with more naive CD4+ cells, distinguished long-lived donors from aged donors. Percentage of naive T cells showed a strong correlation with TCR beta diversity.

This CDR3 has 13 amino acids. V lost 10 bases and J lost 1, with 13 bases in between. Germline V gene data show CDR1 as SNHLY and CDR2 as FYNNEI. The individuals who served as donors were healthy Caucasians living in Russia, aged about 6 to 100. Alongside a J-beta primer mix, a sample-barcoded 5' primer served in a second PCR lasting roughly 6 to 11 cycles. TCRdb re-derived calls from the 5' RACE reads in MiXCR, one entry per CDR3 protein. The sample carries some 780,000 distinct CDR3 sequences, 56% recorded once. J is TRBJ2-5 and V is TRBV2; possible D gene TRBD1, 6 bases. The sequenced sample was blood. This clonotype was sampled from a man between 40 and 49 years old in good health. CDR3 residues: CATRTAAQETQYF. The CDR3 coding sequence is TGTGCCACCAGGACAGCAGCCCAAGAGACCCAGTACTTC.